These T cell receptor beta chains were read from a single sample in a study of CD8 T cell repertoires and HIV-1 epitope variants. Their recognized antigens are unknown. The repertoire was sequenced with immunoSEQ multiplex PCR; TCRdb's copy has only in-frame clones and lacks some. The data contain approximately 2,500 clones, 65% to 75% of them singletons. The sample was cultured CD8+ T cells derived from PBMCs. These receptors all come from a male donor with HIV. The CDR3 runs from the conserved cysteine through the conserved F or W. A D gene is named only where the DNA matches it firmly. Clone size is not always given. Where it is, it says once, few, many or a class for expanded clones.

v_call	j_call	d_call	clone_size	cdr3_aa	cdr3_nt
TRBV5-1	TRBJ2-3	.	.	CASSWLVPSTDTQYF	TGCGCCAGCAGTTGGTTAGTCCCAAGCACAGATACGCAGTATTTT
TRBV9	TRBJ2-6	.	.	CASSIRKTGGLMANVLTF	TGTGCCAGCAGCATCCGGAAAACTGGGGGACTTATGGCCAACGTCCTGACTTTC
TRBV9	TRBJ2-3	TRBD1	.	CASNEDRGFTDTQYF	TGTGCCAGCAATGAGGACAGGGGGTTTACAGATACGCAGTATTTT
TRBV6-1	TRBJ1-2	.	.	CASEWGGGTGGYTF	TGTGCCAGCGAGTGGGGAGGGGGTACTGGTGGCTACACCTTC
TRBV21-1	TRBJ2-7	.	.	CASSKEVLGTGLFTSYEQYF	TGTGCCAGCAGCAAAGAAGTATTGGGGACAGGCCTTTTTACCTCCTACGAGCAGTACTTC
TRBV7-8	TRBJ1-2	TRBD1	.	CASSLGLTGEVGYTF	TGTGCCAGCAGCTTAGGTCTGACAGGGGAGGTTGGCTACACCTTC
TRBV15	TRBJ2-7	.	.	CATSSLYRDEQYF	TGTGCCACCAGCAGCCTATACAGGGACGAGCAGTACTTC
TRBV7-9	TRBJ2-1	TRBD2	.	CASSLTGLANEQFF	TGTGCCAGCAGCTTAACGGGACTAGCGAATGAGCAGTTCTTC
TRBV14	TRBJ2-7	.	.	CASSPTGLALSEQYF	TGTGCCAGCAGCCCCACGGGACTGGCCCTCTCTGAGCAGTACTTC
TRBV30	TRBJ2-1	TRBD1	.	CAWSANRGRGEQFF	TGTGCCTGGAGCGCCAACAGGGGTAGGGGTGAGCAGTTCTTC
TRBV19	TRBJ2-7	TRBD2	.	CASSIDLTSGVYEQYF	TGTGCCAGTAGTATCGACTTAACTAGCGGGGTATACGAGCAGTACTTC
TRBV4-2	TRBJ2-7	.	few	CASSQDLGSYEQYF	TGTGCCAGCAGCCAAGATCTTGGAAGCTACGAGCAGTACTTC
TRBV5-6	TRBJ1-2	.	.	CASSLSGEIYGYTF	TGTGCCAGCAGCCTGTCAGGGGAAATCTATGGCTACACCTTC
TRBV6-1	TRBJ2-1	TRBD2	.	CASSEEVAGVVRGQFF	TGTGCCAGCAGTGAAGAGGTAGCGGGAGTTGTGAGGGGACAGTTCTTC
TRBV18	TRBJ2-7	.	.	CASSRDGGSYEQYF	TGTGCCAGCTCACGAGATGGAGGCTCCTACGAGCAGTACTTC
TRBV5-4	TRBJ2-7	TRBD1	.	CASSSDWGQGYEQYF	TGTGCCAGCAGCTCGGACTGGGGACAGGGATACGAGCAGTACTTC
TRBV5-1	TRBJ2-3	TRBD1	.	CASRRQGADTQYF	TGCGCCAGCCGCCGACAGGGCGCAGATACGCAGTATTTT
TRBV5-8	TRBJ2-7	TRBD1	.	CASSPYDPDREYYEQYF	TGTGCCAGCAGCCCTTACGATCCGGACAGGGAATACTACGAGCAGTACTTC
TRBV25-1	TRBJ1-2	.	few	CASSEPPGDGYTF	TGTGCCAGCAGTGAACCCCCAGGGGACGGCTACACCTTC